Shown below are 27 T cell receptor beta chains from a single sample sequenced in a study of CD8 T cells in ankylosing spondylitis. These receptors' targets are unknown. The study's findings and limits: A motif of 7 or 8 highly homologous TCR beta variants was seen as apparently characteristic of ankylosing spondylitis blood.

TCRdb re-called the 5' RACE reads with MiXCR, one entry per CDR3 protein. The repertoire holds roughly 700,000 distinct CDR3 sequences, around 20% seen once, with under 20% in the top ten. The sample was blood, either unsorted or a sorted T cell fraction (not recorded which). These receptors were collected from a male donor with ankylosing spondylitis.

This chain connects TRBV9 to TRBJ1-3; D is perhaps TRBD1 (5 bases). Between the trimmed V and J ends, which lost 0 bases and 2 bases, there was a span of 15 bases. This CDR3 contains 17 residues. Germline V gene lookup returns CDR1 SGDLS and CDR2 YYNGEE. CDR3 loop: CASSVGGSGRAGNTIYF. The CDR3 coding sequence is TGTGCCAGCAGCGTAGGGGGGTCCGGGAGGGCTGGAAACACCATATATTTT. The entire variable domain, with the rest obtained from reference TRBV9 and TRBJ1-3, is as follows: DSGVTQTPKHLITATGQRVTLRCSPRSGDLSVYWYQQSLDQGLQFLIQYYNGEERAKGNILERFSAQQFPDLHSELNLSSLELGDSALYFCASSVGGSGRAGNTIYFGEGSWLTVV.

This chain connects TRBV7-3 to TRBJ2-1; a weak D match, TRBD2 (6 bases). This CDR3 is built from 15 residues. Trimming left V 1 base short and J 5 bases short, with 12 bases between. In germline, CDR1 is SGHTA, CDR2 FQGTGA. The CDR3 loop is CASSLILGGNNEQFF. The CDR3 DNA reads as TGTGCCAGCAGCTTAATACTTGGGGGGAACAATGAGCAGTTCTTC.

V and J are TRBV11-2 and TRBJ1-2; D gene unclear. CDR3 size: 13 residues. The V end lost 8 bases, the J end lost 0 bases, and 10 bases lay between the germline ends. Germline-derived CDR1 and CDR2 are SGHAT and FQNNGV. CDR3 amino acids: CASRENSNYGYTF. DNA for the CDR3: TGTGCCAGCCGGGAGAATTCTAACTATGGCTACACCTTC.

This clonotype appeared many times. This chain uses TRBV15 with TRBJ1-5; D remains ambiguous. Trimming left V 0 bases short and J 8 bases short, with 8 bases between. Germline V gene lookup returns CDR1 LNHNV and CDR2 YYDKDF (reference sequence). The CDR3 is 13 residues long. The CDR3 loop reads CATSRDRTEPQHF. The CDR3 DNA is TGTGCCACCAGCAGAGACAGGACGGAGCCCCAGCATTTT.

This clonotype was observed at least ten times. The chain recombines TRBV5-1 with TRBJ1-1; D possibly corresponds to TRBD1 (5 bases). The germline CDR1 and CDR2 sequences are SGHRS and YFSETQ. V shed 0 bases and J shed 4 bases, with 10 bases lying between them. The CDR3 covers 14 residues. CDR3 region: CASSLEWGGTEAFF. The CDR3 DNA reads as TGCGCCAGCAGCTTGGAGTGGGGGGGCACTGAAGCTTTCTTT.

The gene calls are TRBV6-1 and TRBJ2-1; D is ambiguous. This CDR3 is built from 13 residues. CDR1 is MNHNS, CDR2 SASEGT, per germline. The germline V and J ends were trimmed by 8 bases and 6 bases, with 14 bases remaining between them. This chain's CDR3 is CASRSLGRNEQFF. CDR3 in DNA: TGTGCCAGCCGCAGCCTAGGGCGCAATGAGCAGTTCTTC.

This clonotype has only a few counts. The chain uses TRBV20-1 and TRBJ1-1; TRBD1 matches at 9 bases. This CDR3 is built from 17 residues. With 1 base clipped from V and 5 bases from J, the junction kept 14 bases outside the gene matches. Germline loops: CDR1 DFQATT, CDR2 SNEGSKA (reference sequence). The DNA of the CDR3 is TGCAGTGCTAGAGGGACAGGGGTCATTAAGGGATGGACTGAAGCTTTCTTT. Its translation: CSARGTGVIKGWTEAFF.

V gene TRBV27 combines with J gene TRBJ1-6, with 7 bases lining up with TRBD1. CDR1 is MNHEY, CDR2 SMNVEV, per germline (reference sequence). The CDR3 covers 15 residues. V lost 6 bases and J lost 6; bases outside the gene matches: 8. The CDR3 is CASSSTGKGNSPLHF. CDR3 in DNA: TGTGCCAGCAGCTCGACAGGGAAGGGTAATTCACCCCTCCACTTT.

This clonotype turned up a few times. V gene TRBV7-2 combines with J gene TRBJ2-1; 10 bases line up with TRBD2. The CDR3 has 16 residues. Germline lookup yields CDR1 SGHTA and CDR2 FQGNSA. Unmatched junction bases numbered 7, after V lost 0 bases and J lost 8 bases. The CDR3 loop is CASSLASSGSIDEQFF. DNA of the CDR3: TGTGCCAGCAGCTTAGCGTCTAGCGGGAGTATCGATGAGCAGTTCTTC. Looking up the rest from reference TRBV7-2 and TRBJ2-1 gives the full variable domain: GAGVSQSPSNKVTEKGKDVELRCDPISGHTALYWYRQSLGQGLEFLIYFQGNSAPDKSGLPSDRFSAERTGGSVSTLTIQRTQQEDSAVYLCASSLASSGSIDEQFFGPGTRLTVL.

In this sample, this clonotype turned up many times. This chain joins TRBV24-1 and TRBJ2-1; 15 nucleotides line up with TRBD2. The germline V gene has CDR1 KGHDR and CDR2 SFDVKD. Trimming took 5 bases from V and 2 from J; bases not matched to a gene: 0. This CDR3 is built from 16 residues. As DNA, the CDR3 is TGTGCCACCAGTGGGACTAGCGGGAGGGCCTACAATGAGCAGTTCTTC. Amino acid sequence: CATSGTSGRAYNEQFF.

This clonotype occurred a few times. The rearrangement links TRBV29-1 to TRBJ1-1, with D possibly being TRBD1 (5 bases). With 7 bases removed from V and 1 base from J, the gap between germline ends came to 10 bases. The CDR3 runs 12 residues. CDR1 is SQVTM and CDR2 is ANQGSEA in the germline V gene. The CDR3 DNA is TGCAGCGGGGACGCAGGGAACACTGAAGCTTTCTTT. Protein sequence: CSGDAGNTEAFF.

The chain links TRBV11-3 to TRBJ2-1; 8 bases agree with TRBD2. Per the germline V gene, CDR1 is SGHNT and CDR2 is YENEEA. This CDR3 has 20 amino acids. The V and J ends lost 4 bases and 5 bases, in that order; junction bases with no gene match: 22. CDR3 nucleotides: TGTGCCAGCAGCTCGCCCGGAGCAGCGGGGGCCATGTGGCTTAACAATGAGCAGTTCTTC. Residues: CASSSPGAAGAMWLNNEQFF.

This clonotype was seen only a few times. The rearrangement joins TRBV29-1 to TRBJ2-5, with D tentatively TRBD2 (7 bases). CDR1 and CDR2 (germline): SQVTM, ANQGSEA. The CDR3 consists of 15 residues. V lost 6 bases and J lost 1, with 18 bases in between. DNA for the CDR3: TGCAGCGTCCTTGGGGGGGCCGAACTCCAAGAGACCCAGTACTTC. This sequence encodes CSVLGGAELQETQYF.

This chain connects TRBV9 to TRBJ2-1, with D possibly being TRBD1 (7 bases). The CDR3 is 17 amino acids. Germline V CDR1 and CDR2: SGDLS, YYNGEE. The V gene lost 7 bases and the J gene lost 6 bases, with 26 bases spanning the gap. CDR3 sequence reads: CASGPRAGGLTFNEQFF. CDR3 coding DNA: TGTGCCAGCGGCCCTAGAGCAGGGGGACTCACTTTCAATGAGCAGTTCTTC.

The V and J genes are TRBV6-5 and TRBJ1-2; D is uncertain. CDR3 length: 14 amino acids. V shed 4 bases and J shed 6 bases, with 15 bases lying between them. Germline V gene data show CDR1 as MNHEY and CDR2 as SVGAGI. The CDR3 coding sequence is TGTGCCAGCAGTTTAAAGGGTTCGATGAATGGCTACACCTTC. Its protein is CASSLKGSMNGYTF.

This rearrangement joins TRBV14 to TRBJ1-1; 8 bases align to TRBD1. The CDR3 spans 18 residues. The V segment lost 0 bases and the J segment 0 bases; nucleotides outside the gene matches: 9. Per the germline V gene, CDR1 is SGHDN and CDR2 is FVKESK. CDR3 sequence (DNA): TGTGCCAGCAGCCAAGATTCGCGGCAGGGGGCCATGAACACTGAAGCTTTCTTT. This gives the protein CASSQDSRQGAMNTEAFF.

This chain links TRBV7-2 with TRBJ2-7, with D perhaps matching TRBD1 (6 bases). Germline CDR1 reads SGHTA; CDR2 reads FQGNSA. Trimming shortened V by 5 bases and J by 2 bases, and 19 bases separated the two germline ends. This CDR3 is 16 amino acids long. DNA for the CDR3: TGTGCCAGCAGCCCCCCTGACAGGAAAGAAACCTACGAGCAGTACTTC. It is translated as CASSPPDRKETYEQYF.

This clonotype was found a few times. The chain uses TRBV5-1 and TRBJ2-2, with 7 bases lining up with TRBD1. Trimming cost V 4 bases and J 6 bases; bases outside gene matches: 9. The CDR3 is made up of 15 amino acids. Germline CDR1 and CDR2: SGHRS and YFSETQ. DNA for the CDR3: TGCGCCAGCAGCCCCCGGGACAGCTTTCCCGGGGAGCTGTTTTTT. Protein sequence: CASSPRDSFPGELFF.

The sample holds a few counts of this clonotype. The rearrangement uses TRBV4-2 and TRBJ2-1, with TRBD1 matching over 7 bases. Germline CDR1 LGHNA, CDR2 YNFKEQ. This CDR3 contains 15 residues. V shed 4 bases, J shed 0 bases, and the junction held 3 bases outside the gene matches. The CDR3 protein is CASSRGQSSYNEQFF. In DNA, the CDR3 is TGTGCCAGCAGCCGGGGACAGAGCTCCTACAATGAGCAGTTCTTC.

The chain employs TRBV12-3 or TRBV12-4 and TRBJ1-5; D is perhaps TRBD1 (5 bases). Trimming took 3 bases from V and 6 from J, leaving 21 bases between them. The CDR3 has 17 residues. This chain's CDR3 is CASSFGTMGVIGQPQHF. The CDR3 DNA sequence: TGTGCCAGCAGTTTCGGGACGATGGGCGTAATCGGTCAGCCCCAGCATTTT.

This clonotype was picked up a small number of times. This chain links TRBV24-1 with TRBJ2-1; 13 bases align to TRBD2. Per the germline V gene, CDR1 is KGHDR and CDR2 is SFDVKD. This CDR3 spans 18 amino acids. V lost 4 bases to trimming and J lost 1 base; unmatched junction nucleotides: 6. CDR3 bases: TGTGCCACCAGTGACCCTGGGACTAGCGGGGCTTCCTACAATGAGCAGTTCTTC. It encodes CATSDPGTSGASYNEQFF.

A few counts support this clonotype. The DNA for the CDR3 is TGTGCCAGCAGTCCCGCGGCAGGTCCCTACGAGCAGTACTTC. Protein product: CASSPAAGPYEQYF. This rearrangement joins TRBV7-9 to TRBJ2-7; no clear D gene. This CDR3 contains 14 residues. The germline V and J ends were trimmed by 6 bases and 2 bases, with 14 bases remaining between them. Germline V gene lookup returns CDR1 SEHNR and CDR2 FQNEAQ (reference sequence).

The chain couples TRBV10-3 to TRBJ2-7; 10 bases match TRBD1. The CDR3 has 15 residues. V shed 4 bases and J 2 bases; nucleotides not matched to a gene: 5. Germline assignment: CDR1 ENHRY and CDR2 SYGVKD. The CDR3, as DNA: TGTGCCATCAGTGGAGGGACAGGGGACGCCTACGAGCAGTACTTC. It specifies CAISGGTGDAYEQYF.

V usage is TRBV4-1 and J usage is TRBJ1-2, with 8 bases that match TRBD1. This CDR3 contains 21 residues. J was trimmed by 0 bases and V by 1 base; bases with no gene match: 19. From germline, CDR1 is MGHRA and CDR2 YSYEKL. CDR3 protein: CASSQAPVVSGQEMSNYGYTF. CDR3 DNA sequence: TGCGCCAGCAGCCAAGCCCCGGTTGTTTCGGGACAGGAAATGTCTAACTATGGCTACACCTTC.

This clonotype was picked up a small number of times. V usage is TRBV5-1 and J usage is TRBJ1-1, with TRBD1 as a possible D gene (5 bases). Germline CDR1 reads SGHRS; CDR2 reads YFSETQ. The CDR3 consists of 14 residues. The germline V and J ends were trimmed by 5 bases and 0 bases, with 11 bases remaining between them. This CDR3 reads CASRSGRLNTEAFF. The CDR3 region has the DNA TGCGCCAGCAGGTCGGGACGGTTGAACACTGAAGCTTTCTTT.

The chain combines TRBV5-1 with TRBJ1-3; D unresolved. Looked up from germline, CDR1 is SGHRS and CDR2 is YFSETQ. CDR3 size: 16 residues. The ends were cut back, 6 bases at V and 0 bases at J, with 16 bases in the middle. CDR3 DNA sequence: TGCGCCAGCACCCTGGGGAGTACAGCCTCTGGAAACACCATATATTTT. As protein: CASTLGSTASGNTIYF.

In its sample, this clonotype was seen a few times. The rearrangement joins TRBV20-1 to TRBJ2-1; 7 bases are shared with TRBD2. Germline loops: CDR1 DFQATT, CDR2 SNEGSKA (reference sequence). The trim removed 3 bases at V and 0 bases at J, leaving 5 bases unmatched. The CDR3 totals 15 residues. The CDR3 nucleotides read TGCAGTGCTAGTGAGCGGGACTACTCCTACAATGAGCAGTTCTTC. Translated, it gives CSASERDYSYNEQFF.